Shown below are 28 T cell receptor beta chains from a single sample sequenced in a study of cytomegalovirus exposure and HLA in healthy donors. Here immunoSEQ multiplex PCR was the method, and the copy in TCRdb shows in-frame clones only, minus some. The sample has over 200,000 clones, roughly 88% seen once. The source material was PBMCs. The receptors come from a woman aged 30 to 39 in good health and CMV-seronegative.

This clone was picked up a small number of times. This specimen includes other DNA sequences encoding the same CDR3. This chain links TRBV5-1 with TRBJ2-3; a possible D gene is TRBD1 (6 bases). Trimming removed 0 bases from V and 1 base from J, with 6 bases in between. Germline CDR1 reads SGHRS; CDR2 reads YFSETQ. The CDR3 is 14 amino acids. Here the CDR3 reads CASSLDRGTDTQYF. The CDR3 DNA is TGCGCCAGCAGCTTGGACAGGGGCACAGATACGCAGTATTTT.

The chain uses TRBV7-6 and TRBJ2-7; D is possibly TRBD1 (5 bases). Germline V lookup: CDR1 SGHVS, CDR2 FNYEAQ. With 5 bases removed from V and 6 bases from J, the gap between germline ends came to 17 bases. CDR3 size: 14 residues. The CDR3 loop is CASSREAGLGEQYF. DNA for the CDR3: TGTGCCAGCAGCCGCGAGGCAGGGCTCGGCGAGCAGTACTTC. The full variable domain, with the rest looked up from reference TRBV7-6 and TRBJ2-7, is GAGVSQSPRYKVTKRGQDVALRCDPISGHVSLYWYRQALGQGPEFLTYFNYEAQQDKSGLPNDRFSAERPEGSISTLTIQRTEQRDSAMYRCASSREAGLGEQYFGPGTRLTVT.

The chain couples TRBV28 to TRBJ2-1; D not resolved. Germline V lookup: CDR1 MDHEN, CDR2 SYDVKM. Trimming shortened V by 7 bases and J by 3 bases, and 13 bases separated the two germline ends. There are 14 residues in the CDR3. This CDR3 is CASNVYAHYNEQFF. The DNA of the CDR3 is TGTGCCAGCAATGTATATGCCCACTACAATGAGCAGTTCTTC.

This clone came up once. The rearrangement uses TRBV7-9 and TRBJ1-1; weak D call: TRBD1 (5 bases). Trimming removed 5 bases from V and 7 bases from J, with 17 bases in between. Germline assignment: CDR1 SEHNR and CDR2 FQNEAQ (reference sequence). This CDR3 comprises 14 residues. The CDR3 coding sequence is TGTGCCAGCAGCCTCGTTTCGGGGGGAGTTGAAGCTTTCTTT. Amino acids: CASSLVSGGVEAFF.

The V and J genes are TRBV6-4 and TRBJ1-4, with 7 positions matching TRBD1. Germline V gives CDR1 MRHNA, CDR2 SNTAGT. The V segment lost 3 bases and the J segment 7 bases; nucleotides outside the gene matches: 5. The CDR3 covers 14 residues. The CDR3 sequence: CASSDSAGGEKLFF. The CDR3 DNA is TGTGCCAGCAGTGATTCGGCAGGGGGTGAAAAACTGTTTTTT.

This chain uses TRBV27 with TRBJ2-1; D is possibly TRBD2 (6 bases). Germline V gene lookup returns CDR1 MNHEY and CDR2 SMNVEV (reference sequence). This CDR3 comprises 15 residues. V was shortened by 4 bases and J by 5 bases, with 15 bases between the two germline ends. CDR3 nucleotides: TGTGCCAGCAGTTGGGTGGAGGGCCGGGACAATGAGCAGTTCTTC. This encodes CASSWVEGRDNEQFF.

This clone was seen a single time. The chain recombines TRBV30 with TRBJ1-2; D remains unclear. The germline V gene encodes CDR1 GTSNPN and CDR2 SVGIG (reference sequence). The CDR3 is 12 amino acids. The germline V and J ends were trimmed by 0 bases and 6 bases, with 8 bases remaining between them. CDR3 coding DNA: TGTGCCTGGAGTGTGGGTGGGGATGGCTACACCTTC. Protein product: CAWSVGGDGYTF.

This rearrangement joins TRBV9 to TRBJ1-2; tentatively, D is TRBD1 (6 bases). Germline lookup yields CDR1 SGDLS and CDR2 YYNGEE. This CDR3 has 15 amino acids. The V and J ends lost 1 base and 7 bases respectively, with 17 bases between them. CDR3: CASSVSPRGAGGYTF. CDR3 DNA: TGTGCCAGCAGCGTATCCCCGCGGGGGGCGGGTGGCTACACCTTC.

This clone was found once. The J gene is TRBJ2-7, the V gene TRBV6-6, with 12 positions matching TRBD1. Losses at the gene ends were 7 bases for V and 0 bases for J; bases not matched to a gene: 4. Germline CDR1 reads MNHNY; CDR2 reads SVGAGI (reference sequence). CDR3 length equals 15 residues. The CDR3 loop is CASKGTGGSSYEQYF. CDR3 DNA: TGTGCCAGCAAGGGGACAGGGGGCAGCTCCTACGAGCAGTACTTC.

The rearrangement joins TRBV6-5 to TRBJ1-1, with D perhaps TRBD1 (5 bases). Germline V gene sequence: CDR1 MNHEY, CDR2 SVGAGI. The length of the CDR3 is 14 residues. Trimming removed 2 bases from V and 1 base from J, with 8 bases in between. CDR3 in amino acids: CASSYMGPNTEAFF. The CDR3 DNA reads TGTGCCAGCAGTTACATGGGACCGAACACTGAAGCTTTCTTT.

The chain is built from TRBV5-1 and TRBJ2-5; weak D call: TRBD2 (5 bases). The DNA end lines up better with TRBJ2-7; the J call may be wrong. CDR3 length equals 14 residues. Germline CDR1 is SGHRS and CDR2 is YFSETQ. CDR3: CASSSSGNSYEQYF. The DNA for the CDR3 is TGCGCCAGCAGCTCGAGCGGCAATTCCTACGAGCAGTACTTC.

This clone has only one observation. The genes are TRBV13 and TRBJ2-2, with 10 positions matching TRBD1. The CDR3 covers 14 residues. Germline CDR1 is PRHDT and CDR2 is FYEKMQ (reference sequence). J gave up 7 bases and V 5 bases, and 4 bases lay outside the gene matches. The DNA for the CDR3 is TGTGCCAGCAGCACCGGGACAGGGGACGGGGAGCTGTTTTTT. Translated, it gives CASSTGTGDGELFF. Combining the CDR3 with reference TRBV13 and TRBJ2-2 gives the whole variable domain AAGVIQSPRHLIKEKRETATLKCYPIPRHDTVYWYQQGPGQDPQFLISFYEKMQSDKGSIPDRFSAQQFSDYHSELNMSSLELGDSALYFCASSTGTGDGELFFGEGSRLTVL.

This chain connects TRBV2 to TRBJ2-2; the D is unclear. Trimming took off 7 bases at V and 4 bases at J, with 10 bases between the two ends. The CDR3 loop spans 13 amino acids. From germline, CDR1 is SNHLY and CDR2 FYNNEI. The CDR3 bases are TGTGCCAGCAACGCGGAACCCACCGGGGAGCTGTTTTTT. Translation gives CASNAEPTGELFF. Using reference TRBV2 and TRBJ2-2 for the parts outside the CDR3, the full variable domain is EPEVTQTPSHQVTQMGQEVILRCVPISNHLYFYWYRQILGQKVEFLVSFYNNEISEKSEIFDDQFSVERPDGSNFTLKIRSTKLEDSAMYFCASNAEPTGELFFGEGSRLTVL.

This clone was seen once. This chain links TRBV6-5 with TRBJ2-1; 9 nucleotides match TRBD1. Germline lookup yields CDR1 MNHEY and CDR2 SVGAGI. Trimming at V came to 6 bases and at J to 2 bases, leaving 5 bases not matched to a gene. This CDR3 has 15 amino acids. The DNA for the CDR3 is TGTGCCAGCAGCAAGACAGGGGGGACCTACAATGAGCAGTTCTTC. Translating it yields CASSKTGGTYNEQFF.

This rearrangement joins TRBV7-6 to TRBJ2-2, with D uncertain. This CDR3 has 13 amino acids. CDR1 is SGHVS and CDR2 is FNYEAQ in the germline V gene. Trimming took off 6 bases at V and 5 bases at J, with 10 bases between the two ends. The CDR3 nucleotides read TGTGCCAGCAGTTATAGTAGTACCGGGGAGCTGTTTTTT. Translated, it gives CASSYSSTGELFF.

This chain links TRBV5-6 with TRBJ2-7; D uncertain. Germline CDR1 is SGHDT and CDR2 is YYEEEE. The CDR3 is made up of 12 amino acids. The V and J ends lost 0 bases and 6 bases respectively, with 7 bases between them. The CDR3 spells CASSLGRAEQYF. The DNA of the CDR3 is TGTGCCAGCAGCTTGGGCCGGGCCGAGCAGTACTTC. Together with reference TRBV5-6 and TRBJ2-7, the CDR3 gives the full variable domain: DAGVTQSPTHLIKTRGQQVTLRCSPKSGHDTVSWYQQALGQGPQFIFQYYEEEERQRGNFPDRFSGHQFPNYSSELNVNALLLGDSALYLCASSLGRAEQYFGPGTRLTVT.

The CDR3 is CASSLSSYEQYF. CDR3 in DNA: TGTGCCAGCAGCTTGAGCTCCTACGAGCAGTACTTC. This sequence joins TRBV5-6 and TRBJ2-7; D gene ambiguous. Germline V gives CDR1 SGHDT, CDR2 YYEEEE. V was pared by 1 base and J by 0 bases, with 2 bases between. The CDR3 is made up of 12 amino acids.

The chain carries TRBV7-2 and TRBJ1-5; D call uncertain. The germline V and J ends were trimmed by 4 bases and 6 bases, with 13 bases remaining between them. The CDR3 is 14 residues long. Germline V lookup: CDR1 SGHTA, CDR2 FQGNSA. The CDR3 region is CASSSTSRAQPQHF. CDR3 DNA sequence: TGTGCCAGCAGCTCAACCTCACGGGCTCAGCCCCAGCATTTT.

The chain employs TRBV9 and TRBJ2-1; D is possibly TRBD1 or TRBD2 (7 bases each). Germline V gives CDR1 SGDLS, CDR2 YYNGEE. The CDR3 spans 16 residues. Trimming took 4 bases from V and 5 from J, leaving 19 bases between them. CDR3 nucleotides: TGTGCCAGCAGCACTCAGGGGGGAGGGCCGAACAATGAGCAGTTCTTC. This encodes CASSTQGGGPNNEQFF.

The chain combines TRBV11-2 with TRBJ2-7; 9 bases align to TRBD1. The CDR3 is 17 amino acids. V dropped 5 bases and J dropped 1; count of bases not matched to a gene: 12. Germline CDR1 reads SGHAT; CDR2 reads FQNNGV. CDR3 region: CASSRTTGGGLSYEQYF. The DNA of the CDR3 is TGTGCCAGCAGCCGGACCACAGGGGGCGGCCTATCCTACGAGCAGTACTTC.

The V call is TRBV9, the J call TRBJ2-5, with 16 positions matching TRBD2. The CDR3 runs to 19 residues. V lost 0 bases to trimming and J lost 2 bases; unmatched junction nucleotides: 7. CDR1 and CDR2 (germline): SGDLS, YYNGEE. The CDR3 loop reads CASSVAPGLAGGPQETQYF. CDR3 DNA sequence: TGTGCCAGCAGCGTAGCACCGGGACTAGCGGGAGGGCCGCAAGAGACCCAGTACTTC.

The chain combines TRBV19 with TRBJ2-7; TRBD2 agrees at 12 bases. Germline CDR1 reads LNHDA; CDR2 reads SQIVND (reference sequence). V trimming: 3 bases; J trimming: 5 bases; junction bases outside the gene matches: 11. This CDR3 has 17 amino acids. CDR3 protein: CASSIVLLAGGYDEQYF. The CDR3 nucleotides read TGTGCCAGTAGTATTGTTTTACTAGCGGGAGGATATGACGAGCAGTACTTC.

This chain connects TRBV6-1 to TRBJ2-7, with 11 positions matching TRBD2. Unmatched junction bases numbered 5, after V lost 7 bases and J lost 3 bases. This CDR3 comprises 14 residues. Germline CDR1 is MNHNS and CDR2 is SASEGT. CDR3 amino acids: CASTEGLAGYEQYF. The DNA of the CDR3 is TGTGCCAGCACCGAAGGACTAGCGGGCTACGAGCAGTACTTC.

This chain connects TRBV4-2 to TRBJ2-2; D not resolved. V lost 0 bases and J 4 bases, leaving 15 bases between the germline ends. Germline V lookup: CDR1 LGHNA, CDR2 YNFKEQ. The CDR3 totals 17 residues. The CDR3 nucleotides read TGTGCCAGCAGCCAAGACGGTCCCTTCCGCTCCACCGGGGAGCTGTTTTTT. Translation gives CASSQDGPFRSTGELFF.

The V gene is TRBV20-1, the J gene TRBJ2-7; D possibly corresponds to TRBD1 (6 bases). V lost 7 bases to trimming and J lost 5 bases, with 12 bases between them. CDR1 DFQATT and CDR2 SNEGSKA come from the germline V gene (reference sequence). This CDR3 is 11 amino acids long. The CDR3 sequence: CSGGLMDEQYF. CDR3 DNA: TGCAGTGGGGGGCTAATGGACGAGCAGTACTTC.

The chain couples TRBV25-1 to TRBJ2-3, with no clear D. V gave up 2 bases and J gave up 1 base, with 13 bases separating them. From germline, CDR1 is MGHDK and CDR2 SYGVNS. CDR3 length equals 16 residues. The CDR3 spells CASSEVIGSGTDTQYF. The CDR3 nucleotides are TGTGCCAGCAGTGAAGTTATAGGCAGCGGCACAGATACGCAGTATTTT.

In this sample, this clone turned up once. The rearrangement links TRBV6-4 to TRBJ2-7; 10 bases fit TRBD2. Trimming removed 7 bases from V and 2 bases from J; junction bases left unmatched: 8. The CDR3 covers 15 residues. Looked up from germline, CDR1 is MRHNA and CDR2 is SNTAGT. CDR3 amino acids: CASKGLAKETYEQYF. As DNA, the CDR3 is TGTGCCAGCAAGGGACTAGCGAAAGAAACCTACGAGCAGTACTTC.

This chain uses TRBV9 with TRBJ2-7, with D unclear. Between the trimmed V and J ends, which lost 0 bases and 2 bases, there was a span of 9 bases. Per the germline V gene, CDR1 is SGDLS and CDR2 is YYNGEE. CDR3 length: 14 residues. The CDR3 loop is CASSVGIETYEQYF. The CDR3 DNA sequence: TGTGCCAGCAGCGTAGGGATCGAGACCTACGAGCAGTACTTC.